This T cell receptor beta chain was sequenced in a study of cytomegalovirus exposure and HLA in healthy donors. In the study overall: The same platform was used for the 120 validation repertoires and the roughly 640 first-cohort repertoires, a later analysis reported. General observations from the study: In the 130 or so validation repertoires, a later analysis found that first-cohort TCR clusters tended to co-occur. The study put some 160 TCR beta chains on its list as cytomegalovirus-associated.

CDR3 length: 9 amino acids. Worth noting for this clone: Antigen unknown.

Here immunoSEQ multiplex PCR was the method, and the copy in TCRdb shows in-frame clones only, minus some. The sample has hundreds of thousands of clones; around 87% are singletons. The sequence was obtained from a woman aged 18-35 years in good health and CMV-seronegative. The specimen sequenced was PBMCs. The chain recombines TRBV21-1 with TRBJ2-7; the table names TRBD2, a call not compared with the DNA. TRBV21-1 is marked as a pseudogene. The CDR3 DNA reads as TGTGCCAGGAGGTGGACTCAGTACTTC. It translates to CARRWTQYF.